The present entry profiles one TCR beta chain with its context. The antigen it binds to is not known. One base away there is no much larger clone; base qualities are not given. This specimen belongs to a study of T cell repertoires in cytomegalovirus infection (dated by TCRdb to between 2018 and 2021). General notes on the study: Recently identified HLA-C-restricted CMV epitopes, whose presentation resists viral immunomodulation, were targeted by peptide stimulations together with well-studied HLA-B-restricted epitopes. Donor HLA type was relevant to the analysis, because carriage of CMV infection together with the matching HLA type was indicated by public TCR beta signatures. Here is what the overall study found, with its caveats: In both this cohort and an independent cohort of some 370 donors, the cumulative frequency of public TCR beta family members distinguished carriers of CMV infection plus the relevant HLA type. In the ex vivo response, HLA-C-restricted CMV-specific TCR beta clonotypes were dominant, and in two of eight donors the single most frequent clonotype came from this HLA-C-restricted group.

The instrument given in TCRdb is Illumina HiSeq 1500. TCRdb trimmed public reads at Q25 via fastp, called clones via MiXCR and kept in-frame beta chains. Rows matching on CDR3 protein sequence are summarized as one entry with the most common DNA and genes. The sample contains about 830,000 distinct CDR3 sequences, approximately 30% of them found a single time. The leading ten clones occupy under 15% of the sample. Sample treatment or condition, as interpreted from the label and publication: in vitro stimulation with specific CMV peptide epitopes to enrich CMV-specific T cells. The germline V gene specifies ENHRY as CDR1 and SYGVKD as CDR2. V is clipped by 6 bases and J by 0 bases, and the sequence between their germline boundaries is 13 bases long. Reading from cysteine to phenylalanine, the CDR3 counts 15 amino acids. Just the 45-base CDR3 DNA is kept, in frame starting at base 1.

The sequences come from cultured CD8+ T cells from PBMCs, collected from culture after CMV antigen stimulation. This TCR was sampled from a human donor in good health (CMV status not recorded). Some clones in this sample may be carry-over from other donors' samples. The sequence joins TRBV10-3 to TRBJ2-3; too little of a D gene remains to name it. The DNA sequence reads TGTGCCATCAGAAGTAGAGATTATAGCACAGATACGCAGTATTTT. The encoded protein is CAIRSRDYSTDTQYF.